This TCR beta chain is drawn from a study of T-cell memory formation after mild COVID-19 listed by TCRdb under 2021. Turning to the overall study: TCR sequence clusters from the two donors were largely donor specific. Longitudinal TCRalpha and TCRbeta repertoire sequencing tracked T-cell clones expanding and contracting after mild COVID-19 in a couple of donors. Two young, previously healthy adult volunteers made up the cohort, one male and one female. Overall results and qualifications from the work: The study covered only a couple of mild cases, and larger cohorts including severe cases with pre-infection samples were considered necessary. Whether the second-wave clones peaking on day 37 were SARS-CoV-2 specific was not confirmed. Contracting CD4+ clones appeared mostly in the CM and EM memory subsets, whereas CD8+ clones were enriched in EMRA. Clones that contracted from day 15 to 85 showed balanced CD4/CD8 phenotypes, whereas a second wave of clones that expanded from day 15 to 37 leaned towards CD4+. Some responding clones were detected in pre-infection memory, which suggested that pre-existing cross-reactive memory T cells had joined the SARS-CoV-2 response.

Ficoll-Paque density gradient centrifugation was the method used to isolate PBMCs. About this clonotype itself: Its antigen has not been determined. No much larger clone is present one base from it, and per-base qualities are unavailable.

CDR1 and CDR2, per the germline V gene, are MNHEY and SVGEGT. The V end gives up 0 bases and the J end 9 bases, leaving 5 bases in the junction not matched to a gene. From cysteine to phenylalanine, the CDR3 is 14 amino acids long. Solely the CDR3 DNA is kept, with 42 bases framed from the first base. TCRdb names Illumina NovaSeq 6000 as the instrument used. TCRalpha and TCRbeta cDNA libraries were built by 5'RACE with constant-segment primers, adding sample barcodes and unique molecular identifiers. Trizol reagent was used to extract RNA from every sample. Library amplification was performed in two PCR steps, and a second sample barcode and Illumina TruSeq adapters were introduced in the second step. Sequencing of libraries was performed on an Illumina NovaSeq with 2 x 150 bp paired-end reads. As for how the authors treated the data: With migec v1.2.7, reads were demultiplexed and then collapsed into UMI-guided consensus sequences. Using mixcr v2.1.11, UMI consensuses were aligned to TRA and TRB V and J templates and then assembled into clonotypes. Expanded or contracted clonotypes were those called significant by both edgeR and NoisET, with noise models trained on biological replicates. For edgeR calls, the thresholds were a false discovery rate-adjusted p below 0.01 and a log2 fold-change of 1. As an exploratory analysis of dynamics, max-normalized trajectories of the 1000 most abundant clonotypes were examined by PCA with hierarchical clustering. Each responding clone was given a CD4 or CD8 phenotype based on the CD4+ and CD8+ repertoires, which had been sequenced separately. TCRdb's own reprocessing of the public reads used fastp at Q25 and MiXCR and kept productive beta chains. Identical CDR3 proteins give one entry, which carries the most common genes and DNA. In this record, the V and J calls reflect TCRdb's handling and not the investigators' own analysis. This sample holds 150,000 to 200,000 distinct CDR3 sequences; around 13% were observed only once. The leading ten clones occupy 2.5% to 3.5% of the sample.

The chain is made from TRBV6-2 or TRBV6-3 and TRBJ2-3; TRBD2 aligns with 8 central bases. The sequenced sample consisted of PBMCs or a T cell subset sorted from them (not recorded which). This clonotype was sampled from a man aged 18 to 29 who had mild COVID-19 (a few samples of this study predate the infection). The sample titles of this study are shuffled in the database, so cell type and time point are left out; the donor was told from shared clones. The CDR3 here reads CASSYSGPGGTQYF. The base sequence is TGTGCCAGCAGTTACTCGGGGCCGGGGGGGACGCAGTATTTT.